This T cell receptor beta chain comes out of a study of cytomegalovirus exposure and HLA in healthy donors. Overall study results and limits: For TCR beta chains, V- and J-gene trimming was later linked to a missense DCLRE1C variant.

PCR used 60 Vbeta primers and 13 Jbeta primers. Data came from immunoSEQ multiplex PCR; TCRdb stores just in-frame clones and leaves some out. The sample has over 100,000 clones, roughly 8.3% seen once. Notes on this clone: The antigen is not known.

The TCR originated in a man aged 35-49 years in good health and CMV-seronegative. The sample consisted of PBMCs.

The CDR3 loop reads CASTGLAGRQVGELFF. Written as DNA, the CDR3 is TGTGCCAGCACAGGACTAGCGGGGCGCCAGGTCGGGGAGCTGTTTTTT. The rearrangement uses TRBV27 and TRBJ2-2; TRBD2 matches at 12 bases. This CDR3 is built from 16 residues. After removal of 7 bases from V and 7 bases from J, the junction contained 10 bases not matched to a gene. From germline, CDR1 is MNHEY and CDR2 SMNVEV (reference sequence).